A selection of T cell receptor beta chains follows, all from one sample in a study of T and B cells in COVID-19 patients. TCRdb independently ran MiXCR on the multiplex PCR reads; one entry per CDR3 protein. Of more than 9,500 distinct CDR3 sequences in the sample, around 30% were seen once. Sequenced: blood. The receptors were sampled from a human donor who had recovered from COVID-19. The CDR3 runs from the conserved cysteine through the conserved F or W. The D gene is left open where the match is weak. Clone size is given for some rows only: seen once, a few or many times, or a class if the clone is expanded.

>many|TRBJ2-2|NA|TRBV12-3/TRBV12-4
CASSLRYGSTGELFF
TGTGCCAGCAGTTTACGGTACGGGAGCACCGGGGAGCTGTTTTTT
>medium-sized|TRBJ1-4|NA|TRBV18
CASSDGVVIEKLFF
TGTGCCAGCTCCGATGGGGTGGTGATCGAAAAACTGTTTTTT
>NA|TRBJ1-2|NA|TRBV27
CASSWATGRGYTF
TGTGCCAGCAGTTGGGCGACAGGTAGAGGCTACACCTTC
>NA|TRBJ1-1|TRBD1|TRBV7-6
CASSYGTVNTEAFF
TGTGCCAGCAGCTACGGGACAGTTAACACTGAAGCTTTCTTT
>NA|TRBJ1-1|NA|TRBV10-3
CAISDGLGQANTEAFF
TGTGCCATCAGTGACGGGTTAGGACAAGCGAACACTGAAGCTTTCTTT
>NA|TRBJ1-5|NA|TRBV6-2/TRBV6-3
CASSRSGQPQHF
TGTGCCAGCAGCCGGTCCGGACAGCCCCAGCATTTT
>few|TRBJ1-2|NA|TRBV5-4
CASSSTGHLNYGYTF
TGTGCCAGCAGCAGCACGGGACACCTAAACTATGGCTACACCTTC
>NA|TRBJ1-5|NA|TRBV12-3/TRBV12-4
CASSKGGPGTFSNQPQHF
TGTGCCAGCAGCAAAGGGGGGCCTGGAACCTTTAGCAATCAGCCCCAGCATTTT
>NA|TRBJ2-2|NA|TRBV7-2
CASSLRLGGTGELFF
TGTGCCAGCAGCTTACGACTAGGGGGTACCGGGGAGCTGTTTTTT
>medium-sized|TRBJ2-2|NA|TRBV6-2/TRBV6-3
CASSYSRGELFF
TGTGCCAGCAGTTACTCGAGGGGGGAGCTGTTTTTT
>NA|TRBJ2-2|TRBD2|TRBV19
CASSIRSGRGTGELFF
TGTGCCAGTAGTATTCGAAGCGGGAGGGGCACCGGGGAGCTGTTTTTT
>NA|TRBJ1-2|TRBD1|TRBV7-9
CASSGRRGQRVNYGYTF
TGTGCCAGCAGCGGCAGGAGGGGACAGCGTGTTAACTATGGCTACACCTTC
>NA|TRBJ1-4|TRBD1|TRBV6-5
CASCTGGSNEKLFF
TGTGCCAGTTGTACAGGGGGTTCAAATGAAAAACTGTTTTTT
>few|TRBJ2-3|NA|TRBV21-1
CASSFDSQGVNTQYF
TGTGCCAGCAGCTTTGACAGCCAGGGTGTAAATACGCAGTATTTT
>medium-sized|TRBJ2-7|TRBD1|TRBV19
CASSDRGKSYEQYF
TGTGCCAGTAGTGACAGGGGGAAATCCTACGAGCAGTACTTC
>medium-sized|TRBJ2-2|TRBD1|TRBV19
CASSIRDSNAGELFF
TGTGCCAGTAGTATAAGGGACAGTAACGCCGGGGAGCTGTTTTTT
>NA|TRBJ1-1|NA|TRBV19
CASSIRGQGEAFF
TGTGCCAGTAGTATACGGGGGCAGGGTGAAGCTTTCTTT
>medium-sized|TRBJ1-4|NA|TRBV19
CASSDGPAGKLFF
TGTGCCAGTAGCGACGGACCGGCGGGGAAACTGTTTTTT
>many|TRBJ1-2|NA|TRBV27
CASKGLYGYTF
TGTGCCAGCAAGGGACTCTATGGCTACACCTTC
>NA|TRBJ2-4|NA|TRBV7-2
CASSFAGENIQYF
TGTGCCAGCAGCTTCGCCGGGGAAAACATTCAGTACTTC
>medium-sized|TRBJ2-5|NA|TRBV19
CASSILPGRETQYF
TGTGCCAGTAGTATCCTCCCCGGGCGGGAGACCCAGTACTTC
>NA|TRBJ1-1|NA|TRBV19
CASKGQGSTEAFF
TGTGCCAGTAAGGGTCAGGGATCGACTGAAGCTTTCTTT
>few|TRBJ2-2|TRBD2|TRBV5-4
CASSLGTSGRRTTGELFF
TGTGCCAGCAGCTTGGGGACTAGCGGGAGGAGGACCACCGGGGAGCTGTTTTTT
>few|TRBJ1-1|NA|TRBV6-6
CASSYSDAEAFF
TGTGCCAGCAGTTATTCAGACGCTGAAGCTTTCTTT
>NA|TRBJ2-3|NA|TRBV6-2/TRBV6-3
CASRTIRDTDTQYF
TGTGCCAGCAGGACCATACGAGACACAGATACGCAGTATTTT
>NA|TRBJ2-1|TRBD2|TRBV15
CATSRDRGTSWNEQFF
TGTGCCACCAGCAGAGATCGGGGGACTAGCTGGAATGAGCAGTTCTTC
>NA|TRBJ1-3|NA|TRBV13
CASSLEGVSGNTIYF
TGTGCCAGCAGCTTAGAGGGGGTGTCTGGAAACACCATATATTTT
>NA|TRBJ2-1|NA|TRBV5-1
CASSLNWRDNEQFF
TGCGCCAGCAGCTTGAATTGGCGGGACAATGAGCAGTTCTTC
>few|TRBJ2-3|NA|TRBV5-1
CASSPPSSAGSTDTQYF
TGCGCCAGCAGCCCCCCTAGCTCGGCGGGATCCACAGATACGCAGTATTTT
>NA|TRBJ2-1|NA|TRBV30
CAWKGKSLYNEQFF
TGTGCCTGGAAGGGAAAGTCCCTTTACAATGAGCAGTTCTTC
>many|TRBJ2-7|NA|TRBV12-3/TRBV12-4
CASRGPHGTAWEQYF
TGTGCCAGCAGGGGGCCACATGGGACGGCCTGGGAGCAGTACTTC
>NA|TRBJ1-5|NA|TRBV7-2
CASSLAGGPYQPQHF
TGTGCCAGCAGCTTAGCAGGGGGGCCCTATCAGCCCCAGCATTTT
>NA|TRBJ2-4|NA|TRBV13
CASSSTGPEYF
TGTGCCAGCAGTTCTACTGGGCCTGAGTACTTC
>few|TRBJ2-1|TRBD2|TRBV20-1
CSARALAGGIEQFF
TGCAGTGCTAGAGCTTTGGCGGGGGGCATTGAGCAGTTCTTC
>medium-sized|TRBJ1-1|NA|TRBV18
CASSPDPKSTEAFF
TGTGCCAGCTCACCCGATCCCAAGAGCACTGAAGCTTTCTTT
>NA|TRBJ2-3|NA|TRBV24-1
CATKGWGVKGTDTQYF
TGTGCCACCAAGGGATGGGGGGTTAAAGGGACAGATACGCAGTATTTT